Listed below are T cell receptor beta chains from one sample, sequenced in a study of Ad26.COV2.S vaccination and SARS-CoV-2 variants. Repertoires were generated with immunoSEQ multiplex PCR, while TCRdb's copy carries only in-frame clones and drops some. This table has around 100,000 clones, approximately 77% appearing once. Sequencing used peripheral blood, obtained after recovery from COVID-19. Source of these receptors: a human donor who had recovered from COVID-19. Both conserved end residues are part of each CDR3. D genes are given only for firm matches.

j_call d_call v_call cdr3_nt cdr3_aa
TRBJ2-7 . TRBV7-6 TGTGCCAGCAGCTATAGCGTTACCTACGAGCAGTACTTC CASSYSVTYEQYF
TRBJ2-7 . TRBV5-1 TGCGCCAGCAGCCCGGACCCTACCTATTCCTACGAGCAGTACTTC CASSPDPTYSYEQYF
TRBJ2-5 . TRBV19 TGTGCCAGTAGTATGCGGACTAAAGAGACCCAGTACTTC CASSMRTKETQYF
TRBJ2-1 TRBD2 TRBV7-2 TGTGCCAGCAGCCCAGATGCTAGCGGGAGGGCCCGAGAGCAGTTCTTC CASSPDASGRAREQFF
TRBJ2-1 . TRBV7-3 TGTGCCAGCAGCGAATTGTCGGGGTCCCCCTACAATGAGCAGTTCTTC CASSELSGSPYNEQFF
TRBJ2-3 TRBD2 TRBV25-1 TGTGCCAGCAGTGAGGGACTAGGGGATACGCAGTATTTT CASSEGLGDTQYF
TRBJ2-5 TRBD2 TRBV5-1 TGCGCCAGCAGCTTTGATCTAGCGGGATCGAGGGAGACCCAGTACTTC CASSFDLAGSRETQYF
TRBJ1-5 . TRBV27 TGTGCCAGCAGCCCAACCAGTCAGCCCCAGCATTTT CASSPTSQPQHF
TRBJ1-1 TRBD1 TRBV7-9 TGTGCCAGCAGGGAAACCCTACAGGGGACTGAAGCTTTCTTT CASRETLQGTEAFF
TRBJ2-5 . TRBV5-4 TGTGCCAGCCGAGCTAGGGGGGGAGAGACCCAGTACTTC CASRARGGETQYF
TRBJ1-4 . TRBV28 TGTGCCAGCAGTTTCCCCCCGGGCCTAATAAATGAAAAACTGTTTTTT CASSFPPGLINEKLFF
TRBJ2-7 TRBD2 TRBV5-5 TGTGCCAGCAGAACCGCTACTAGCGGACCGTACGAGCAGTACTTC CASRTATSGPYEQYF
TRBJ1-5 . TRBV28 TGTGCCAGCAGAATTTCTGATCGGGGCTACAATCAGCCCCAGCATTTT CASRISDRGYNQPQHF
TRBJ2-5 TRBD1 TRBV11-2 TGTGCCAGCAGCAGGGACAGGGAAGAGACCCAGTACTTC CASSRDREETQYF
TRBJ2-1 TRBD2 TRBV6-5 TGTGCCAGCAGCCGATCGGGGGGGGTATACAATGAGCAGTTCTTC CASSRSGGVYNEQFF
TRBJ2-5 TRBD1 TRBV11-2 TGTGCCAGCAGCAGGCCAAACCCGGACAGGGGGCTACAGACCCAGTACTTC CASSRPNPDRGLQTQYF